The 7 T cell receptor beta chains reported below all come from one sample, sequenced in a study of blood T cell repertoires in COVID-19. Some clones are missing from TCRdb's copy, which holds only in-frame ones; the method was immunoSEQ multiplex PCR. Of 150,000 to 200,000 clones in the sample, approximately 86% are singletons; the top ten hold 15% to 20%. The source material was PBMCs or T cells enriched from blood (not recorded which). These receptors were taken from a man between 60 and 75 years old who had recovered from COVID-19.

This chain connects TRBV7-2 to TRBJ2-7; 7 nucleotides match TRBD2. Trimming took 0 bases from V and 3 from J; bases not matched to a gene: 2. The CDR3 extends over 14 amino acids. Germline CDR1 is SGHTA and CDR2 is FQGNSA. As DNA, the CDR3 is TGTGCCAGCAGCTTAGCGCGGGGGAACTACGAGCAGTACTTC. Its translation is CASSLARGNYEQYF.

The genes are TRBV30 and TRBJ1-2; 7 bases are a match to TRBD1. V dropped 4 bases and J dropped 2; count of bases not matched to a gene: 7. CDR3 size: 14 residues. The germline CDR1 and CDR2 sequences are GTSNPN and SVGIG (reference sequence). CDR3 residues: CAWNRQGRNYGYTF. The CDR3, as DNA: TGTGCCTGGAACCGACAGGGTAGAAACTATGGCTACACCTTC.

This sequence joins TRBV11-3 and TRBJ2-2; 10 bases map to TRBD1. The CDR3 totals 14 residues. With V trimmed by 7 bases and J by 7 bases, 6 bases remained unmatched. Germline V gene lookup returns CDR1 SGHNT and CDR2 YENEEA. CDR3 nucleotides: TGTGCCAGCAAGAGGACAGGGGGTTTCGGGGAGCTGTTTTTT. Protein product: CASKRTGGFGELFF.

This clone was detected a few times. In DNA, the CDR3 is TGTGCCAGCAGTGTGAGAACGTACGGCAATCAGCCCCAGCATTTT. It is translated as CASSVRTYGNQPQHF. The chain has TRBV2 and TRBJ1-5; D is unresolved. V shed 4 bases and J shed 2 bases, with 12 bases lying between them. The CDR3 sequence is 15 residues long. Germline assignment: CDR1 SNHLY and CDR2 FYNNEI.

As to this clone: A much larger clonotype is one base distant, so this may be a read error. The chain carries TRBV2 and TRBJ1-5; the D gene is possibly TRBD1 (5 bases). V was shortened by 5 bases and J by 2 bases, with 13 bases between the two germline ends. Germline assignment: CDR1 SNHLY and CDR2 FYNNEI. The CDR3 consists of 15 residues. The CDR3 bases are TGTGCCAGCAGTCCCGGGGGGGGAGGCAATCAGCCCCAGCATTTT. It translates to CASSPGGGGNQPQHF.

This rearrangement joins TRBV29-1 to TRBJ2-7; D ambiguous. The CDR3 totals 14 residues. V lost 4 bases and J 0 bases, leaving 13 bases between the germline ends. Germline-derived CDR1 and CDR2 are SQVTM and ANQGSEA. The CDR3 is CSVAFAGSSYEQYF. As DNA, the CDR3 is TGCAGCGTTGCGTTTGCAGGAAGCTCCTACGAGCAGTACTTC.

The V gene is TRBV29-1, the J gene TRBJ2-3; D is perhaps TRBD2 (5 bases). The CDR3 has 14 amino acids. Germline V CDR1 and CDR2: SQVTM, ANQGSEA. V was clipped by 3 bases and J by 0 bases, with 10 bases between them. The CDR3 DNA reads TGCAGCGTTGACGGAACTAGAAGCACAGATACGCAGTATTTT. Translation: CSVDGTRSTDTQYF.